The following is a TCR beta chain sequence with its context. Germline lookup yields CDR1 MNHEY and CDR2 SVGAGI. The CDR3 loop spans 15 amino acids. J was trimmed by 4 bases and V by 2 bases; bases with no gene match: 1. Authors' analysis steps: How many nucleated cells were present was estimated from reference gene primer amplification. Sequencing used immunoSEQ multiplex PCR; TCRdb keeps in-frame clones, though not all of them. From that table come the V and J calls and clone size; the DNA was used to work out D and trimming. The data contain 300,000 to 500,000 clones, roughly 86% of them singletons. This sample is part of a study of blood T cell repertoires in COVID-19. Participant ages covered roughly 18 to 89 years across 24 US areas. Which cohort a participant joined came from the clinical history participants gave.

The chain joins TRBV6-5 to TRBJ2-1; 11 nucleotides line up with TRBD1. Material for sequencing was PBMCs or T cells enriched from blood (not recorded which). The receptor was derived from a woman in her forties with acute COVID-19. As DNA, the CDR3 is TGTGCCAGCAGTTACGGGACAGGGGGTTACAATGAGCAGTTCTTC. Translated: CASSYGTGGYNEQFF.